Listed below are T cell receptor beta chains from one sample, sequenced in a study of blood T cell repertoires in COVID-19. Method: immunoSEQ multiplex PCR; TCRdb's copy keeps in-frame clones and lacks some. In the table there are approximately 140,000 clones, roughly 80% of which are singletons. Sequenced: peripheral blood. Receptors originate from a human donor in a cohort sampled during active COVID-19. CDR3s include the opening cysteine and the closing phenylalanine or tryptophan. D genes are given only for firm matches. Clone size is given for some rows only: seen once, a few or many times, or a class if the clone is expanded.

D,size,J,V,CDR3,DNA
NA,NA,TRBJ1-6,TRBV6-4,CASSETQGGRSPLHF,TGTGCCAGCAGTGAAACCCAGGGAGGGCGTTCACCCCTCCACTTT
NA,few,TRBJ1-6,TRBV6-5,CASSYRRSPLHF,TGTGCCAGCAGTTACAGGCGGTCACCCCTCCACTTT
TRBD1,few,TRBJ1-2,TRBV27,CASSSAGTGEEGYTF,TGTGCCAGCAGTTCTGCCGGGACAGGGGAGGAGGGCTACACCTTC
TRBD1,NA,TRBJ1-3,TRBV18,CASSPGQGPGNTIYF,TGTGCCAGCTCACCAGGACAGGGTCCTGGAAACACCATATATTTT
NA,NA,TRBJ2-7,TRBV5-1,CASTQDSSYEQYF,TGCGCCAGCACCCAAGACAGCTCCTACGAGCAGTACTTC
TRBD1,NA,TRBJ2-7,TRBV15,CATSREPGQGVGEQYF,TGTGCCACCAGCAGGGAACCGGGACAGGGGGTTGGTGAGCAGTACTTC
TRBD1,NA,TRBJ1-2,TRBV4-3,CASSPTGGAGYGYTF,TGCGCCAGCAGCCCGACAGGGGGCGCGGGCTATGGCTACACCTTC
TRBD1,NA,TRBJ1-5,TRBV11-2,CASSSDRGDLSNQPQHF,TGTGCCAGCAGCTCGGACAGGGGGGACCTCAGCAATCAGCCCCAGCATTTT
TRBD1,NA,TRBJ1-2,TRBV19,CASSSRDSSNYGYTF,TGTGCCAGTAGCAGCCGGGACAGTAGTAACTATGGCTACACCTTC
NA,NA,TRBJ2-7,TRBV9,CASSVEGDLYEQYF,TGTGCCAGCAGCGTAGAAGGAGACCTCTACGAGCAGTACTTC
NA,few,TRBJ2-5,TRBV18,CASSPPVQETQYF,TGTGCCAGCTCACCACCCGTGCAAGAGACCCAGTACTTC
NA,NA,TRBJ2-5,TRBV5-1,CATRIGGQTQETQYF,TGCGCCACCCGTATCGGAGGACAGACCCAAGAGACCCAGTACTTC
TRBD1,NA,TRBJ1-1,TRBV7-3,CASSSTGMGTEAFF,TGTGCCAGCAGCTCGACAGGGATGGGCACTGAAGCTTTCTTT
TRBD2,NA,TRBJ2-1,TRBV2,CASRGLAGTYNEQFF,TGTGCCAGCAGGGGACTAGCGGGCACCTACAATGAGCAGTTCTTC
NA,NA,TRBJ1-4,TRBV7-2,CASSLSAGINEKLFF,TGTGCCAGCAGCTTATCGGCAGGGATTAATGAAAAACTGTTTTTT
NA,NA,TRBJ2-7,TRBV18,CASSKELEPTSYEQYF,TGTGCCAGCTCAAAGGAGCTCGAGCCTACCTCCTACGAGCAGTACTTC
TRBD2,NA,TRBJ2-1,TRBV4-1,CASSQEGGLAGNEQFF,TGCGCCAGCAGCCAAGAGGGCGGACTAGCGGGCAATGAGCAGTTCTTC
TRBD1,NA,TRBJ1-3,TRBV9,CASSIDRGNGNTIYF,TGTGCCAGCAGCATCGACAGGGGGAACGGAAACACCATATATTTT
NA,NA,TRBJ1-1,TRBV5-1,CASSRRGTESEAFF,TGCGCCAGCAGCCGAAGGGGAACGGAATCTGAAGCTTTCTTT
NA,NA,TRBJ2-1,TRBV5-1,CASSLGRGTPTKYNEQFF,TGCGCCAGCAGCTTGGGTCGTGGGACTCCGACCAAATACAATGAGCAGTTCTTC
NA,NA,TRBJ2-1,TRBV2,CASAGLSSYNEQFF,TGTGCCAGCGCGGGACTTTCCTCCTACAATGAGCAGTTCTTC
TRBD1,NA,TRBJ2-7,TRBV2,CASTPWGQGAYEQYF,TGTGCCAGCACCCCGTGGGGACAGGGGGCATACGAGCAGTACTTC
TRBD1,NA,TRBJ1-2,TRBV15,CATSRPGQGTLSGYTF,TGTGCCACCAGCAGACCGGGACAGGGGACACTGAGTGGCTACACCTTC
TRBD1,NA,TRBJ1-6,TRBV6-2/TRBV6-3,CASSSDRAYNSPLHF,TGTGCCAGCAGTTCGGACAGGGCATATAATTCACCCCTCCACTTT
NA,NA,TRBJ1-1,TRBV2,CASSRPPSGTEAFF,TGTGCCAGCAGTCGGCCCCCCAGCGGCACTGAAGCTTTCTTT
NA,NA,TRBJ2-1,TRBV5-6,CASSLAGAEQFF,TGTGCCAGCAGCTTGGCGGGTGCCGAGCAGTTCTTC
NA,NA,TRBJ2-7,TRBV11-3,CASRKTGIYEQYF,TGTGCCAGCAGGAAAACAGGGATCTACGAGCAGTACTTC
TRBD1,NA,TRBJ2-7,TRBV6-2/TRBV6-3,CASSTSGTGGYEQYF,TGTGCCAGCAGTACCTCCGGGACAGGGGGCTACGAGCAGTACTTC
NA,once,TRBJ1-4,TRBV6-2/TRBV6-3,CASSYLRTNEKLFF,TGTGCCAGCAGTTACTTACGGACTAATGAAAAACTGTTTTTT
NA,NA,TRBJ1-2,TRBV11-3,CASSLDPRGSYGYTF,TGTGCCAGCAGCTTAGATCCACGGGGGAGCTATGGCTACACCTTC
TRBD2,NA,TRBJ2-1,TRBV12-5,CASVSPRGGGPLGKQFF,TGTGCTAGTGTCTCCCCTCGGGGCGGGGGTCCCCTAGGAAAGCAGTTCTTC
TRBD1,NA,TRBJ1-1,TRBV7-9,CASSPGTGVGWGTEAFF,TGTGCCAGCAGCCCCGGGACAGGCGTTGGGTGGGGCACTGAAGCTTTCTTT
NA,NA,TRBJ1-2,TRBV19,CASSDRDTYGYTF,TGTGCCAGTAGTGACCGGGACACCTATGGCTACACCTTC
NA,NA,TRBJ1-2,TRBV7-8,CASSSAGRGYGYTF,TGTGCCAGCAGCTCTGCGGGACGGGGCTATGGCTACACCTTC
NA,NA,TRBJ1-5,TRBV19,CASTPGDYSNQPQHF,TGTGCCAGTACCCCGGGGGATTATAGCAATCAGCCCCAGCATTTT
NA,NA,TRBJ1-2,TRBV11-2,CASSLSGNTEHFF,TGTGCCAGCAGCTTATCGGGAAACACCGAACACTTCTTC
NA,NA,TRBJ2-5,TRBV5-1,CASSLVSKETQYF,TGCGCCAGCAGCTTGGTTAGTAAAGAGACCCAGTACTTC
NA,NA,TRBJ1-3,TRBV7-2,CASSLARGGLGNTIYF,TGTGCCAGCAGCTTAGCTCGGGGGGGCCTTGGAAACACCATATATTTT
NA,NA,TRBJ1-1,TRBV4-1,CASSQVGAPTEAFF,TGCGCCAGCAGCCAAGTGGGGGCGCCGACTGAAGCTTTCTTT
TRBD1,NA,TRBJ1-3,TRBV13,CASSLGDRLSSGNTIYF,TGTGCCAGCAGCTTGGGGGACAGGCTGAGCTCTGGAAACACCATATATTTT
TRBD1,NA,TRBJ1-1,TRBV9,CASSSPRQGNTEAFF,TGTGCCAGCAGCTCTCCAAGACAGGGGAACACTGAAGCTTTCTTT
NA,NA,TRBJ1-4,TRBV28,CASKPPGIGEKLFF,TGTGCCAGCAAGCCCCCCGGGATCGGCGAAAAACTGTTTTTT
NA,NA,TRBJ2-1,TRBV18,CASSGNREGNEQFF,TGTGCCAGCTCAGGGAACAGGGAGGGAAATGAGCAGTTCTTC
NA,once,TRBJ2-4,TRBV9,CASSVAINIQYF,TGTGCCAGCAGCGTAGCAATAAACATTCAGTACTTC
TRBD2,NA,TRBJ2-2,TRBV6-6,CASRRTSGGPTGELFF,TGTGCCAGCAGGCGAACTAGCGGGGGCCCCACCGGGGAGCTGTTTTTT
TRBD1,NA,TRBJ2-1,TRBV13,CASSLGGAGGYSYNEQFF,TGTGCCAGCAGCTTAGGCGGGGCAGGGGGCTACTCCTACAATGAGCAGTTCTTC
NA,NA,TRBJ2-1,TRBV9,CASSARTGIGEQFF,TGTGCCAGCAGCGCCCGAACAGGGATAGGCGAGCAGTTCTTC
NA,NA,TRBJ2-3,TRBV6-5,CASTDSSTDTQYF,TGTGCCAGCACCGACAGTAGCACAGATACGCAGTATTTT
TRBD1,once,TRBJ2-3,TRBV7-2,CASNRFHPGQGRNTQYF,TGTGCCAGCAACCGCTTCCATCCGGGACAGGGAAGAAATACGCAGTATTTT
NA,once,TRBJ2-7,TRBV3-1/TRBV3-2,CASSQAVGDNPSGHEQYF,TGTGCCAGCAGCCAAGCTGTGGGGGACAACCCGTCCGGTCACGAGCAGTACTTC
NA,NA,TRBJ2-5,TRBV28,CASSLLSQVETQYF,TGTGCCAGCAGTCTACTGAGCCAGGTGGAGACCCAGTACTTC
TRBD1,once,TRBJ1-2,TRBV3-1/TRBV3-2,CASSPGQGRGYTF,TGTGCCAGCAGCCCGGGACAGGGTCGTGGCTACACCTTC
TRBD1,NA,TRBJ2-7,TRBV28,CASSSGQGIYEQYF,TGTGCCAGCAGTTCAGGACAGGGTATCTACGAGCAGTACTTC
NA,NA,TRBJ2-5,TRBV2,CASSRGGTGKTQYF,TGTGCCAGCAGCCGTGGCGGGACGGGAAAGACCCAGTACTTC
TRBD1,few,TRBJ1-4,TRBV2,CASSAQPGTGGEKLFF,TGTGCCAGCAGTGCCCAACCCGGGACAGGGGGCGAAAAACTGTTTTTT